This TCR beta chain was recovered during a study of blood T cell repertoires in COVID-19. Worth noting for this clone: Within the sample, other DNA sequences also encode this same CDR3.

Assay: immunoSEQ multiplex PCR; the TCRdb copy retains only in-frame clones and omits some. The repertoire includes 250,000 to 300,000 clones, over 85% of them detected once, and approximately 2% sits in the top ten. CDR1 is MDHEN and CDR2 is SYDVKM in the germline V gene. Trimming shortened V by 3 bases and J by 1 base, and 6 bases separated the two germline ends. This CDR3 is built from 13 residues. The chain uses TRBV28 and TRBJ1-1; no definite D call. The sequence derives from a woman aged 55-69 years who had recovered from COVID-19. Sequencing was performed on PBMCs or T cells enriched from blood (not recorded which). The chain's CDR3 is CASSFPGNTEAFF. DNA of the CDR3: TGTGCCAGCAGTTTTCCGGGGAACACTGAAGCTTTCTTT.